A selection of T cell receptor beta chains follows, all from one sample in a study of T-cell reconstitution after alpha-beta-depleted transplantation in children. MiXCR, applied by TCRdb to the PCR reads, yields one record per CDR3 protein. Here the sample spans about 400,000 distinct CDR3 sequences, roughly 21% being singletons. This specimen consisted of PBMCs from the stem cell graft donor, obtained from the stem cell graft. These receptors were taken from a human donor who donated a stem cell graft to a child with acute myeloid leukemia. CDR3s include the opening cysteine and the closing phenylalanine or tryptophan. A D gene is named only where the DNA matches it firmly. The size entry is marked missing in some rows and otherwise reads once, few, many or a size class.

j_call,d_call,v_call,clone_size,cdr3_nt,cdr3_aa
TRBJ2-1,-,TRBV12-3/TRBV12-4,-,TGTGCCAGCAGTTTTGCCGGACCCGAGCAGTTCTTC,CASSFAGPEQFF
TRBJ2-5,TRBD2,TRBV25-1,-,TGTGCAAAACTAGCGGGAGGGAAAGAGACCCAGTACTTC,CAKLAGGKETQYF
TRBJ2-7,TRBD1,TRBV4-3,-,TGCGCCAGCAGCCAAGATGCCGGACAGGACGAGCAGTACTTC,CASSQDAGQDEQYF
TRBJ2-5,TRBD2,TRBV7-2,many,TGTGCCAGCAGCCCCCTAGCGGCCCAAGAGACCCAGTACTTC,CASSPLAAQETQYF
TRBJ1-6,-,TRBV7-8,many,TGTGCCAGCAGCTTAATTTGGGGAGAGATAAATTCACCCCTCCACTTT,CASSLIWGEINSPLHF
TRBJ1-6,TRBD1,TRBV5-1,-,TGCGCCAGCAGCCAAGGGACAGTAAATTCACCCCTCCACTTT,CASSQGTVNSPLHF
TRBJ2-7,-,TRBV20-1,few,TGCAGTGCTAGAGCGCGGGGAACCTACGAGCAGTACTTC,CSARARGTYEQYF
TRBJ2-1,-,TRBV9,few,TGTGCCAGCAGCGTAGGTACAGCAAAAAGCGAGCAGTTCTTC,CASSVGTAKSEQFF
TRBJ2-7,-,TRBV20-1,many,TGCAGTGCTAGAGATATAGGGTTCGAGCAGTACTTC,CSARDIGFEQYF
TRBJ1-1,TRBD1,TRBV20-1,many,TGCAGTGCTAGGTATGGACAGGGTACGGACACTGAAGCTTTCTTT,CSARYGQGTDTEAFF
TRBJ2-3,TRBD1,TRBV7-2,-,TGTGCCAGCAGCTTTTTCGAGGGGGCGGCTAGCACAGATACGCAGTATTTT,CASSFFEGAASTDTQYF
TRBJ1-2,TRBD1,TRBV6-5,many,TGTGCCAGTCGGACAGGGGCTAACTATGGCTACACCTTC,CASRTGANYGYTF
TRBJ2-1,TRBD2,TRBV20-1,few,TGCAGTGCTAGAGATATGGCGGCCGGGAGGGATGAGCAGTTCTTC,CSARDMAAGRDEQFF
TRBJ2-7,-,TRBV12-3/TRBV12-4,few,TGTGCCAGCAGTTCAGCCTCCATGGACTACGAGCAGTACTTC,CASSSASMDYEQYF
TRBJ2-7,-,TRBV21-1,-,TGTGCCAGCAAGCAGGTACGGGAGTATGGCGAGCAGTACTTC,CASKQVREYGEQYF
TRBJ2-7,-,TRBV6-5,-,TGTGCCAGCAGTTATCCGGGACAAATGGGCGACGAGCAGTACTTC,CASSYPGQMGDEQYF
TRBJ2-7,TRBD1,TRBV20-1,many,TGCAGTGCTAGAGCTTTCGACAGGGTCAACGAGCAGTACTTC,CSARAFDRVNEQYF
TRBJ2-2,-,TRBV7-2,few,TGTGCCAGCAGCCCGGACAGATTGGTTACCGGGGAGCTGTTTTTT,CASSPDRLVTGELFF
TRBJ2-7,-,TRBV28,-,TGTGCCAGCAGTCTAGTAGGGAACTTATACGAGCAGTACTTC,CASSLVGNLYEQYF
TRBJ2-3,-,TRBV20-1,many,TGCAGTGCTAGGACTTTAAGGGCCCGGCCAGATACGCAGTATTTT,CSARTLRARPDTQYF
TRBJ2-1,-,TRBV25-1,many,TGTGCCAGCAGCTCTAGCGTAGGCAATGAGCAGTTCTTC,CASSSSVGNEQFF
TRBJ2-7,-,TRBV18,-,TGTGCCAGCTCACATAACAGGGATTCGGGCGAGCAGTACTTC,CASSHNRDSGEQYF
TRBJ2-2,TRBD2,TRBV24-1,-,TGTGCCTCCTTCGCGGGAGTTCACACCGGGGAGCTGTTTTTT,CASFAGVHTGELFF
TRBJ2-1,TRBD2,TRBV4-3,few,TGCGCCAGCAGCCCCCGACTAGCGGGAGGCTGTGAGCAGTTCTTC,CASSPRLAGGCEQFF
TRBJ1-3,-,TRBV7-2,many,TGTGCCAGCAGCTTACTTTCCCCTGGAAACACCATATATTTT,CASSLLSPGNTIYF
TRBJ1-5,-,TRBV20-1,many,TGCAGTGTCAAAAGCGGCGGGGCGCAGGGGCCCCAGCATTTT,CSVKSGGAQGPQHF
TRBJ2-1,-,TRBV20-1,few,TGCAGTGCTATGAGGGAGGCCTCATACAATGAGCAGTTCTTC,CSAMREASYNEQFF
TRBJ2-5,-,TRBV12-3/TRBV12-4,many,TGTGCCAGCAGTTTACCAGGGCAAGAGACCCAGTACTTC,CASSLPGQETQYF
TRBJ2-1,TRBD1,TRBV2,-,TGTGCCAGCACACAAGAAGGGACAGGGCCGTCCTACAATGAGCAGTTCTTC,CASTQEGTGPSYNEQFF